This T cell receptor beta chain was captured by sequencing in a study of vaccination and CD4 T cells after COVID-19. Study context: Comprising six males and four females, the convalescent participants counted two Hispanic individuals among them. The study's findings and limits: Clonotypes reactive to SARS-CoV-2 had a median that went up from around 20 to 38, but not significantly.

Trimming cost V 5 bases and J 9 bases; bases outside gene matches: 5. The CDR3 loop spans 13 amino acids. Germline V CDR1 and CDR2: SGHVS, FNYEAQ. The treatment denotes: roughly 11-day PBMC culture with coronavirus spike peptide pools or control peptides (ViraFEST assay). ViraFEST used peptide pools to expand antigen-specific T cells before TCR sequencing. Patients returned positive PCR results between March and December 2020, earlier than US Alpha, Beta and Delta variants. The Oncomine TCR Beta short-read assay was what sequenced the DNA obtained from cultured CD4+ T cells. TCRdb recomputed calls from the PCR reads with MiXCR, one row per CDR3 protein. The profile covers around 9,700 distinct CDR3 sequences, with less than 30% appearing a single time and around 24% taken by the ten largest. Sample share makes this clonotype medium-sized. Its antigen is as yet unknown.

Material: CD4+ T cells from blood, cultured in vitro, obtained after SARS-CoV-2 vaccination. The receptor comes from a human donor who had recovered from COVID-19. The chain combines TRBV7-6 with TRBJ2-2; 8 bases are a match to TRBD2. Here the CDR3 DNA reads TGTGCCAGCAGCGCAGCGGGGGCACGGGAGCTGTTTTTT. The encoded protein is CASSAAGARELFF.